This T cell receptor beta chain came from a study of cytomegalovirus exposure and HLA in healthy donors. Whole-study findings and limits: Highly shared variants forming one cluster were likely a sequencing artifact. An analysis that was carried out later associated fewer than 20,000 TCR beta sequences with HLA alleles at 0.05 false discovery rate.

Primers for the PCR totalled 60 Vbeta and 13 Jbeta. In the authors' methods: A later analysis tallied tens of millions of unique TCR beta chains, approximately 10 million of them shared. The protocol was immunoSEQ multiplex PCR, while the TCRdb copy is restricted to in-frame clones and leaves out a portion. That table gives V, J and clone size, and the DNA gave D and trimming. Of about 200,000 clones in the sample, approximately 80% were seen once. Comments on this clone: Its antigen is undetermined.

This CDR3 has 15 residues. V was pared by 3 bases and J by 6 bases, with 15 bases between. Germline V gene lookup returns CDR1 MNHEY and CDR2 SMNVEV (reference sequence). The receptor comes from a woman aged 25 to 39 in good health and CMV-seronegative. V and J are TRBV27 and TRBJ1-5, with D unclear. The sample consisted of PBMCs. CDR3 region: CASSLYRAGSQPQHF. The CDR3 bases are TGTGCCAGCAGTTTGTATCGCGCGGGGTCTCAGCCCCAGCATTTT.